This T cell receptor (beta chain) was profiled in a study of blood T cell repertoires in COVID-19. In the case of this clone: One end of the junction does not line up with germline, which may come from a read error.

TCRdb's copy holds only in-frame clones and misses some; the assay was immunoSEQ multiplex PCR. Of approximately 280,000 clones listed, roughly 91% are singletons. Germline V CDR1 and CDR2: LGHDT, YNNKEL (reference sequence). The CDR3 covers 15 residues. This clonotype originated in a woman aged 55-70 years who had recovered from COVID-19. Sequencing was done on a sample of PBMCs or T cells enriched from blood (not recorded which). The chain combines TRBV3-1 (or the pseudogene TRBV3-2) with TRBJ2-3, with TRBD2 matching over 11 bases. CDR3 protein: CASTQKLAGVDTQYF. In nucleotides, the CDR3 is TGTGCCAGCACCCAAAAACTAGCGGGGGTAGATACGCAGTATTTT.